This entry features one TCR beta chain sequence. V was cut by 5 bases and J by 4 bases, with 15 bases left in between. This CDR3 is built from 14 residues. Germline assignment: CDR1 SGHKS and CDR2 YYEKEE (reference sequence). In the original processing: How many nucleated cells were present was estimated from reference gene primer amplification. Sequenced by immunoSEQ multiplex PCR; TCRdb stores in-frame clones only, minus some. From that table come the V and J calls and clone size; the DNA was used to work out D and trimming. Of roughly 120,000 clones listed, approximately 80% were seen once; the top ten hold less than 2%. This specimen belongs to a study of blood T cell repertoires in COVID-19. Turning to the study itself: The study drew acute and convalescent COVID-19 samples from the United States, Italy and Spain. Sources were T cells, B-cell-depleted T cells, or PBMCs; the material itself was cDNA or gDNA.

The clonotype was recovered from a man between 65 and 79 years old with acute or convalescent COVID-19. Input material: peripheral blood. V usage is TRBV5-5 and J usage is TRBJ2-5; tentatively, D is TRBD2 (6 bases). The CDR3 nucleotides are TGTGCCAGCAGTCCCTTTTGGGGAGGAGAGACCCAGTACTTC. It is translated as CASSPFWGGETQYF.